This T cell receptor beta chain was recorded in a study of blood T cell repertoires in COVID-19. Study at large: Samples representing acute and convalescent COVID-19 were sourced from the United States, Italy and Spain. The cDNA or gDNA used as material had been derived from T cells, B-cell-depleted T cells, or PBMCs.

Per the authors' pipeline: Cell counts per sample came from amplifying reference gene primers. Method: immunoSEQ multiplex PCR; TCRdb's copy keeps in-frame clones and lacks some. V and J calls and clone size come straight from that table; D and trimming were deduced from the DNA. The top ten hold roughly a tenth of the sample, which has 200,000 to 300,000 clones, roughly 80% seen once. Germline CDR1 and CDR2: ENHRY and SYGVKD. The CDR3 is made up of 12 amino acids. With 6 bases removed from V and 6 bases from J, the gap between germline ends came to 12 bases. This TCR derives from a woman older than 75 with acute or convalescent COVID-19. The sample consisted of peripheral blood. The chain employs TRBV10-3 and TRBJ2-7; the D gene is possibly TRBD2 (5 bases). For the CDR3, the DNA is TGTGCCATCAGACCCACTAGTGGCGAGCAGTACTTC. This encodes CAIRPTSGEQYF.